Below, one TCR beta chain is given with its context. The data belong to a study of blood T cell repertoires in COVID-19. Assay: immunoSEQ multiplex PCR; the TCRdb copy retains only in-frame clones and omits some. The repertoire has about 50,000 clones, 85% to 90% of them found once; the top ten carry 27%. After removal of 4 bases from V and 3 bases from J, the junction contained 8 bases not matched to a gene. The CDR3 is 16 residues long. Germline loops: CDR1 MNHEY, CDR2 SMNVEV (reference sequence). This TCR was sampled from a human donor in a cohort sampled during active COVID-19. The chain recombines TRBV27 with TRBJ2-3, with 9 bases lining up with TRBD2. Sequencing was done on a sample of peripheral blood. CDR3 sequence: CASSSLAGVKTDTQYF. In DNA, the CDR3 is TGTGCCAGCAGTTCCTTAGCGGGGGTCAAAACAGATACGCAGTATTTT.